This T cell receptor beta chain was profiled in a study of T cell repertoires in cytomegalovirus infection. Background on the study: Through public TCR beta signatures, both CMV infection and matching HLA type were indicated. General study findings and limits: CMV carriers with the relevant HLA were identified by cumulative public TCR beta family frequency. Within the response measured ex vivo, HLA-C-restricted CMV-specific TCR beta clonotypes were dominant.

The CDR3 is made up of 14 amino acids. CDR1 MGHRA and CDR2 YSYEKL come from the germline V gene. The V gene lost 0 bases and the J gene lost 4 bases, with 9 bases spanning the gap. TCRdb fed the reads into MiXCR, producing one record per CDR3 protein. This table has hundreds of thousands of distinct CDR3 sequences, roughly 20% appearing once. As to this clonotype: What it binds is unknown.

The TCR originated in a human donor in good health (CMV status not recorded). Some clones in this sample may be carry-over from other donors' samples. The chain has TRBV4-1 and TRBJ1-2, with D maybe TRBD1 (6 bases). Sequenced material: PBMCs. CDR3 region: CASSQDPQGYGYTF. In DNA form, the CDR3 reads TGCGCCAGCAGCCAAGATCCACAGGGCTATGGCTACACCTTC.